The source of this T cell receptor beta chain is a study of blood T cell repertoires in COVID-19. Background on the study: The study drew acute and convalescent COVID-19 samples from the United States, Italy and Spain.

Methods used by the authors: Scientists estimated how many nucleated cells there were by amplifying reference gene primers. Assay: immunoSEQ multiplex PCR; the TCRdb copy retains only in-frame clones and omits some. The DNA gave D and trimming, while V, J and clone size come from that table. Among approximately 290,000 clones, about 86% were seen once, and the ten largest hold about 15%. This CDR3 has 15 amino acids. The germline V gene encodes CDR1 SNHLY and CDR2 FYNNEI. Seattle's cohort entered during active infection and was followed longitudinally. The sequence was collected from a person aged 70 to 85 with COVID-19, enrolled during active disease. J is TRBJ2-3 and V is TRBV2; 8 bases are a match to TRBD1. The sequenced sample was peripheral blood. The CDR3 DNA follows: TGTGCTGAGCACTCAGGACAGGGATACACAGATACGCAGTATTTT. As protein: CAEHSGQGYTDTQYF.